The sequence of this T cell receptor (beta chain) was determined in a study of blood T cell repertoires in COVID-19. In the authors' methods: Estimates of nucleated cell counts were drawn from the amplification of reference gene primers. The protocol was immunoSEQ multiplex PCR, while the TCRdb copy is restricted to in-frame clones and leaves out a portion. V, J and clone size derive from that table, while D and trimming were established from the DNA sequence. This table has 200,000 to 250,000 clones, around 82% appearing once. This clonotype was sampled from a middle-aged woman who had been exposed to COVID-19. What was sequenced was PBMCs or T cells enriched from blood (not recorded which).

The chain's CDR3 is CASSFFGGLNTEAFF. The CDR3 coding sequence is TGTGCCAGCAGCTTTTTCGGAGGGCTGAACACTGAAGCTTTCTTT. This chain connects TRBV9 to TRBJ1-1; no definite D call. Germline values: CDR1 SGDLS, CDR2 YYNGEE. CDR3 length: 15 residues. Trimming removed 4 bases at V and 0 bases at J, with 13 bases between.